This T cell receptor beta chain was identified during a study of blood T cells in healthy people across ages. Overall study results and limits: Age brought a roughly linear fall in TCR beta diversity measured per million T cells.

Comment on this clonotype: The antigen is not known.

It was with a sample-barcoded 5' primer and a J-beta primer mix that a second PCR of roughly 6 to 12 cycles was run. Each cDNA molecule received a tag from a template-switch adaptor that had 12 random nucleotides. Each sample yielded at least 3 million CDR3-containing paired-end reads. In TCRdb, the 5' RACE reads were re-called with MiXCR into one record per CDR3 protein. The sample holds about 760,000 distinct CDR3 sequences; more than 55% are singletons and the top ten take roughly 24%. Germline loops: CDR1 SGHRS, CDR2 YFSETQ. Losses at the gene ends were 3 bases for V and 9 bases for J; bases not matched to a gene: 7. CDR3 length: 14 amino acids.

The TCR originated in a man between 35 and 55 years old in good health. The chain carries TRBV5-1 and TRBJ2-1; the match to TRBD2 covers 9 bases. Sample: blood. As DNA, the CDR3 is TGCGCCAGCAGCTGGAACCCTAGCGGGATTGAGCAGTTCTTC. Its translation: CASSWNPSGIEQFF.